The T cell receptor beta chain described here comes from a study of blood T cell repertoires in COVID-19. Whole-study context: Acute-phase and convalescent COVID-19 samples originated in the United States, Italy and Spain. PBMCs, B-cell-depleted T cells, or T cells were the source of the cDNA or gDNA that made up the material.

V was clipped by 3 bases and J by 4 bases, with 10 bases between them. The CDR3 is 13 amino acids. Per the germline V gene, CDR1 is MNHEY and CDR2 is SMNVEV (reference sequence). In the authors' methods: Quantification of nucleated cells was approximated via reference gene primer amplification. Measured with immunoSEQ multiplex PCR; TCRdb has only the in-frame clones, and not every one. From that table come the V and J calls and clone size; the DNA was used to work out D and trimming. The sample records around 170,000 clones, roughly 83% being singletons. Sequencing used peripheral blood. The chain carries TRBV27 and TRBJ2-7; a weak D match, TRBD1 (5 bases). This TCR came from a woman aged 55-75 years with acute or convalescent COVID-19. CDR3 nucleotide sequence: TGTGCCAGCAGTTTTCGCAGGGAATACGAGCAGTACTTC. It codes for CASSFRREYEQYF.